The T cell receptor beta chain described here comes from a study of cytomegalovirus exposure and HLA in healthy donors. Findings and caveats of the study: Several of the most significant clusters appeared, in a later analysis, to be linked to common viral pathogens. Being productive about 87% or about 30% of the time was typical of most TCR beta V segments in an earlier analysis.

This CDR3 comprises 18 residues. Germline loops: CDR1 MDHEN, CDR2 SYDVKM. The V gene lost 7 bases and the J gene lost 1 base, with 23 bases spanning the gap. PCR primers comprised 60 Vbeta and 13 Jbeta primers. Sequencing used immunoSEQ multiplex PCR; TCRdb keeps in-frame clones, though not all of them. The sample lists 110,000 to 150,000 clones, about two thirds occurring once. This clone came up once. The antigen remains unidentified. The sequence was obtained from a woman in her sixties or seventies in good health and CMV-seropositive. The chain combines TRBV28 with TRBJ1-5; a weak D match, TRBD1 (5 bases). The sequenced sample consisted of PBMCs. CDR3 region: CASIGSWGVRESNQPQHF. The CDR3 coding sequence is TGTGCCAGCATCGGATCTTGGGGGGTGAGGGAAAGCAATCAGCCCCAGCATTTT.